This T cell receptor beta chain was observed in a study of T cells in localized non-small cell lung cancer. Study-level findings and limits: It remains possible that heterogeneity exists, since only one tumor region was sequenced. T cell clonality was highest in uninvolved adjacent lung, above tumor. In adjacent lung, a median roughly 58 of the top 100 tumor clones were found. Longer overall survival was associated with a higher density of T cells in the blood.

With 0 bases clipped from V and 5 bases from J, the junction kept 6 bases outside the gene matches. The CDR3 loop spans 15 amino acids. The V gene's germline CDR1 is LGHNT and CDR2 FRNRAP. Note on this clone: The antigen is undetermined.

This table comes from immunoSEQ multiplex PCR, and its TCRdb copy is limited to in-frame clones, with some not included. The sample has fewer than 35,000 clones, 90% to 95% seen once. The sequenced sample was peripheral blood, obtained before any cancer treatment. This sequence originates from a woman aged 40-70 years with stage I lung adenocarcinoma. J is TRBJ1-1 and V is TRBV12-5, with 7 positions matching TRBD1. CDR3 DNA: TGTGCTAGTGGTTTGGTACTAGGGGGCGCGACTGAAGCTTTCTTT. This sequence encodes CASGLVLGGATEAFF.